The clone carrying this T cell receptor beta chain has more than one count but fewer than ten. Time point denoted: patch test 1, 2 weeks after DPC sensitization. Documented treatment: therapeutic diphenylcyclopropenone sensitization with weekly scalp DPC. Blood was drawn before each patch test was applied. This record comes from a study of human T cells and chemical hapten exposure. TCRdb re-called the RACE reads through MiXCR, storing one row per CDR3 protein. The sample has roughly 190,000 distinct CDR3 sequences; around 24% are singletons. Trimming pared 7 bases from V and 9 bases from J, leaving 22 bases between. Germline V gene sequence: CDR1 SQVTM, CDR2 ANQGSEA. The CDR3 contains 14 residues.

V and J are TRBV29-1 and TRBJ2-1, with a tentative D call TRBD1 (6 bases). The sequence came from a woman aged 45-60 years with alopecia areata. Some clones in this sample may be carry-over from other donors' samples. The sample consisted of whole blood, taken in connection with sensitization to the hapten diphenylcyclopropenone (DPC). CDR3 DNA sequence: TGCAGCGGACGCCTTACCGGGACAATGAGTGAGCAGTTCTTC. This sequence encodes CSGRLTGTMSEQFF.